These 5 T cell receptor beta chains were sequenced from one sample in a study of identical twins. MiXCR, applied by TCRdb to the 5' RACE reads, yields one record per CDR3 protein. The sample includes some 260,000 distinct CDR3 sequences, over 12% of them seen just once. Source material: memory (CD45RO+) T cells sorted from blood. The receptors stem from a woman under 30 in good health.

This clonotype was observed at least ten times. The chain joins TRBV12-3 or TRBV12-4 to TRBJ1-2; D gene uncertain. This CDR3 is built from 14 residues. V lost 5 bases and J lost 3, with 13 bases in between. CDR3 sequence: CASSTSGRDYGYTF. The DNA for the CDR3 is TGTGCCAGCAGTACCTCGGGAAGGGACTATGGCTACACCTTC.

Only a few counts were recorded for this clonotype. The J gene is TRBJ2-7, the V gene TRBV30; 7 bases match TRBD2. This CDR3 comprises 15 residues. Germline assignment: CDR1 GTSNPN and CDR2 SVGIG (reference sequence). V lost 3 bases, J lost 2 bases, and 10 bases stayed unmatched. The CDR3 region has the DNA TGTGCCTGGAGACCCGGGACTACCAAACCCTACGAGCAGTACTTC. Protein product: CAWRPGTTKPYEQYF. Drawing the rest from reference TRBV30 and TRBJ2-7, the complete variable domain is SQTIHQWPATLVQPVGSPLSLECTVEGTSNPNLYWYRQAAGRGLQLLFYSVGIGQISSEVPQNLSASRPQDRQFILSSKKLLLSDSGFYLCAWRPGTTKPYEQYFGPGTRLTVT.

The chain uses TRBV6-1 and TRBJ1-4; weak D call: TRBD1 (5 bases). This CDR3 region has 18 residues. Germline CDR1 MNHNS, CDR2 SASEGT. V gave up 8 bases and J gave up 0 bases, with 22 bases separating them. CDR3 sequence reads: CASGTGGRRGATNEKLFF. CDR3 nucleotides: TGTGCCAGCGGAACGGGAGGACGTAGGGGAGCAACTAATGAAAAACTGTTTTTT.

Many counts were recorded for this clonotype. This CDR3 is CSASVGPHSGNTIYF. The CDR3 region has the DNA TGCAGTGCTAGTGTTGGGCCCCACTCTGGAAACACCATATATTTT. This sequence joins TRBV20-1 and TRBJ1-3; D unclear. The CDR3 has 15 residues. V was shortened by 3 bases and J by 0 bases, with 12 bases between the two germline ends. The germline V gene has CDR1 DFQATT and CDR2 SNEGSKA (reference sequence).

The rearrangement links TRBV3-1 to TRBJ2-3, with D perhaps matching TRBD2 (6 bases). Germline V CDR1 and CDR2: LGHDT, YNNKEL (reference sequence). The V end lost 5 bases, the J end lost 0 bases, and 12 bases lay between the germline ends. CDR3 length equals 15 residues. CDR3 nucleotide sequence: TGTGCCAGCAGCTATGGACTAACTAGCACAGATACGCAGTATTTT. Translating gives CASSYGLTSTDTQYF.